This T cell receptor (beta chain) was identified during a study of tumor-infiltrating lymphocytes in primary liver carcinoma. Germline DNA was also extracted, with blood RNA taken from unsorted whole blood. The collection of 4 to 5 milliliters of peripheral blood preceded surgery. TCR beta cDNA was reverse-transcribed from roughly 520 ng of total RNA. The reaction used a constant-region primer and ProtoScript II reverse transcriptase. Each TCR beta library was derived from three nested multiplex PCR rounds that employed slightly modified ARM-PCR. In the first two PCR rounds, TRBV1-TRBV30 forward primers were paired with a C-beta reverse primer, and each round lasted roughly 10 cycles. TCRdb independently ran MiXCR on the multiplex PCR reads; one entry per CDR3 protein. The sample contains 310,000 or so distinct CDR3 sequences, roughly three fifths of which appear only once. Study-wide results and limits: The top-250-clone fraction was significantly higher in tumors than in blood (p = 0.039). Tumor region pairs shared more overlap than did tumor-adjacent and tumor-blood pairs.

The CDR3 runs to 13 residues. The V gene's germline CDR1 is SGHAT and CDR2 FQNNGV. With regard to this clonotype: Its target is unknown. Germline and junction disagree at one end, which may indicate a read error.

This chain links TRBV11-2 with TRBJ1-1; D unresolved. Sequenced sample: peripheral blood. The source is a woman aged 30 to 39 with primary liver carcinoma and hepatitis B virus infection. Here the CDR3 reads CTSNLGRWSEAFF. For the CDR3, the DNA is TGTACCAGCAACTTAGGCAGGTGGTCTGAAGCTTTCTTT. The whole variable domain, remainder taken from reference TRBV11-2 and TRBJ1-1, is EAGVAQSPRYKIIEKRQSVAFWCNPISGHATLYWYQQILGQGPKLLIQFQNNGVVDDSQLPKDRFSAERLKGVDSTLKIQPAKLEDSAVYLCTSNLGRWSEAFFGQGTRLTVV.